This T cell receptor (beta chain) was sequenced in a study of shared clonotypes between healthy human individuals (dated by TCRdb to the early 2020s). Study-wide context: The cohort included three men and a couple of women between 18 and 49 years of age. Per donor, leukapheresis produced somewhere between about 0.9 and 9.5 billion PBMCs. Different laboratories and diverse techniques were used to prepare libraries and sequence TCR repertoires, to increase sequencing depth and limit assay-specific biases. To estimate repertoire size and how much clonotypes are shared between individuals, the study performed deep sequencing of blood TCR repertoires from roughly five healthy adults. For each donor, CD4 naive and CD4 memory were each run on three plates, CD8 naive on two plates, and CD8 memory on one plate. The paper as a whole reports these results and caveats: Sampling was restricted to blood, and TCR repertoires in tissues likely differ from the TCR repertoires found in blood. Rarefaction of sorted-subset datasets indicated incomplete sequencing despite the large sequencing depth. Pairwise subsampling led to the expectation that sequencing depth would affect the degree of clonotype sharing among donors. Because the study included a small number of donors, the genetic and exposure-history diversity represented was limited. Compared with non-shared clonotypes, clonotypes shared by all four sorted-subset donors had higher generation probabilities. Across a few donors, about 5.2% of naive CD4, approximately 3.6% of naive CD8, roughly 2.2% of memory CD4, and under 0.45% of memory CD8 clonotypes were shared. Naive subsets generally had larger estimated clonotype richness than memory subsets.

A remark on this clone: No cognate antigen has been identified for it. No much larger clone is present one base from it, and per-base qualities are unavailable.

Using the deep immunoSEQ assay, multiplex PCR amplified TCR CDR3 regions from genomic DNA. Genomic DNA extracted from each cell subset was distributed evenly over all wells of several immunoSEQ 96-well plates, and each plate served as one replicate. For sorted subsets, around 200 ng genomic DNA, equal to tens of thousands of T cell genomes, was loaded into each replicate PCR. The purified libraries were quantified using a Qubit 3.0 fluorometer, sized with a Bioanalyzer 2100, and then quantified again using the KAPA Library Quantification kit. Every immunoSEQ 96-well plate was sequenced on a separate single-read 150-cycle Illumina NextSeq 550 flow cell. In the original analysis: Because only junctional sequences without quality scores were contained in the immunoSEQ output, filtering matching that applied to full-length reads could not be performed. Sequences were annotated with PyIR, a Python wrapper for IgBLAST v1.9, and V/J genes and CDR3 were assigned using IMGT germline references. Any read was removed if the V/J assignment was weak (E-value above 1e-6), the CDR3 was missing, or the read contained stop codons, out-of-frame junctions, or ambiguous translated residues. V3J clonotypes were defined as sequences sharing the same inferred V gene, J gene, and CDR3 amino acid sequence. To compute the percentage overlap between repertoires, the number of shared unique clonotypes was divided by the size of the smaller repertoire. Three approaches were used to assess repertoire richness: RTK rarefaction, the Chao1 estimator, and Recon v2.1 estimates of unobserved clonotypes. OLGA was used to compute generation probabilities for all TCRbeta clonotypes that the gDNA method yielded from several donors. Sourced from immuneACCESS, this table was stored by TCRdb with only in-frame sequences that have V and J called. A share of the clones is absent; for the studies checked, an unresolved V gene accounts for under half, and the remainder has no known explanation. That table is the source of V, J and clone size, and D and trimming were worked out from the DNA. This sample lists millions of clones; approximately 94% were detected once. Over 0.12% of the sample goes to the ten largest clones.

The donors were healthy, HIV-negative adults with no recently reported acute infections or vaccinations. All donors were Caucasian adults living in Nashville, Tennessee, USA. CD4+ T cells were enriched by magnetic negative selection; naive cells were then positively selected on CD45RA, and the negative fraction formed the memory subset. Blood was collected by leukapheresis, and PBMCs were isolated by Ficoll-Histopaque density gradient centrifugation and then cryopreserved in liquid nitrogen vapor phase. Purity and quantity of every magnetically sorted T cell population were checked by analytical flow cytometry. Genomic DNA was isolated from every sorted fraction and measured by UV absorbance on a Nanodrop 2000c. The CDR3 holds 14 amino acids from the cysteine to the phenylalanine. Solely the CDR3 DNA is kept, with 42 bases framed from the first base. Based on the germline V gene (reference sequence), the CDR1 and CDR2 sequences are SEHNR and FQNEAQ. V lost 5 bases and J lost 1 base; the stretch between them is 11 bases long.

The receptor was isolated from a man aged 18 to 29 in good health. The rearrangement combines TRBV7-9 with TRBJ1-2, with no reliable assignment of the D segment. What was sequenced was naive CD4+ T cells sorted from blood. The meaning of the sample's cell subset or site label: CD45RA+ positively selected. The DNA reads as follows: TGTGCCAGCAGCACAGACCGGGTTAACTATGGCTACACCTTC. It is translated as CASSTDRVNYGYTF.